This TCR beta chain was sequenced during a study of T cells in Graves' hyperthyroidism and ophthalmopathy. RNA transcripts provided the source from which TCR beta CDR3 regions were amplified. TCR CDR3 underwent first-round RT-PCR with the HTBI primer set. TCRdb used MiXCR to reprocess the multiplex PCR reads, holding one entry per CDR3 protein. The table includes 350,000 or so distinct CDR3 sequences, over 20% detected once. The CDR3 runs to 12 residues. As for this clonotype: One end of the junction does not line up with germline, which may come from a read error.

The study defined stable Graves' hyperthyroidism as no ophthalmopathy progression within 18 months. Aged 18 to 65, the patients had hyperthyroidism that was newly diagnosed and had lasted under 2 months. Diagnosing involved the use of clinical symptoms, serum thyroxine and TRAb, thyroid ultrasound and orbital computed tomography. This chain joins TRBV12-3 or TRBV12-4 and TRBJ1-5, with D perhaps matching TRBD1 (5 bases). The sample taken for sequencing was blood. The sequence was collected from a woman aged 50 to 65 with Graves' hyperthyroidism. The CDR3 loop reads CAGSLGVQPQHF. Here the CDR3 DNA reads TGTGCCGGCAGTTTAGGGGTTCAGCCCCAGCATTTT.